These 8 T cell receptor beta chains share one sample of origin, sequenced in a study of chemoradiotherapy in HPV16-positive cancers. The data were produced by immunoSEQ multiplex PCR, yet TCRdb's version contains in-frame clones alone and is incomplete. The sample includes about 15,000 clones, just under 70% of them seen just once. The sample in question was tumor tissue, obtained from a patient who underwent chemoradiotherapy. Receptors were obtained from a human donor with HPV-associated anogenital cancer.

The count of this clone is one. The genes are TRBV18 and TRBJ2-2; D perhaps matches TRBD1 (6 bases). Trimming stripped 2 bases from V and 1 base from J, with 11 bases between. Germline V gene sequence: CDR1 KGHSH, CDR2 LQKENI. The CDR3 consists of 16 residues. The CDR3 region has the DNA TGTGCCAGCTCACCATTCGGGACACAGAACACCGGGGAGCTGTTTTTT. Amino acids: CASSPFGTQNTGELFF.

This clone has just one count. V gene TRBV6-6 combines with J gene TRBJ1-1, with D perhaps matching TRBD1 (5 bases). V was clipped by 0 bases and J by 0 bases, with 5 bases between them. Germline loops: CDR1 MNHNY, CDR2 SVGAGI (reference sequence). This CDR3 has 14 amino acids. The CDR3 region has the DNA TGTGCCAGCAGTTACTCGGGGGTGAACACTGAAGCTTTCTTT. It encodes CASSYSGVNTEAFF.

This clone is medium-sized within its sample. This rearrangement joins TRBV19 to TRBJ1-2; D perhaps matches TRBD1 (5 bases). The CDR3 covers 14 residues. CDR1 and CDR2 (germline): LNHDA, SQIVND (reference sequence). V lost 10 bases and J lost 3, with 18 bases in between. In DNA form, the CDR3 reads TGTGCCATTTCTGGGACGGGGAAGGACTATGGCTACACCTTC. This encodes CAISGTGKDYGYTF.

DNA for the CDR3: TGTGCCAGCAGCCAGGGGGGGGACTACCATCAGCCCCAGCATTTT. Translation: CASSQGGDYHQPQHF. The V call is TRBV7-6, the J call TRBJ1-5; 7 bases are shared with TRBD1. The CDR3 has 15 amino acids. Unmatched junction bases numbered 9, after V lost 5 bases and J lost 5 bases. From germline, CDR1 is SGHVS and CDR2 FNYEAQ.

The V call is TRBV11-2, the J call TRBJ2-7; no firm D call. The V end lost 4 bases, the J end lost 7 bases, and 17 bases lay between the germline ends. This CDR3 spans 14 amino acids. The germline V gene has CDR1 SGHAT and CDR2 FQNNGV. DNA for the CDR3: TGTGCCAGCAGCTCGACATGGGCGCAATCGGAGCAGTACTTC. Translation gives CASSSTWAQSEQYF. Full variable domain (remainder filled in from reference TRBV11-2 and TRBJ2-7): EAGVAQSPRYKIIEKRQSVAFWCNPISGHATLYWYQQILGQGPKLLIQFQNNGVVDDSQLPKDRFSAERLKGVDSTLKIQPAKLEDSAVYLCASSSTWAQSEQYFGPGTRLTVT.

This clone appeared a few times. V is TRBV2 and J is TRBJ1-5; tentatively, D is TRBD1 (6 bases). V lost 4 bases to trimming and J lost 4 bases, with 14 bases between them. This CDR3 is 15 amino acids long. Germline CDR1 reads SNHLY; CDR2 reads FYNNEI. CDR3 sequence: CASSAQGGGNQPQHF. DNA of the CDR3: TGTGCCAGCAGTGCACAGGGAGGGGGAAATCAGCCCCAGCATTTT.

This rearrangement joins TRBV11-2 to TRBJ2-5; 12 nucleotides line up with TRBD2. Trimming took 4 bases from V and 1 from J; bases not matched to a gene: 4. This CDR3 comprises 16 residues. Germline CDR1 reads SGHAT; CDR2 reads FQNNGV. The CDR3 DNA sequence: TGTGCCAGCAGCTCTTGGACTAGCGGGACCCAAGAGACCCAGTACTTC. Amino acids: CASSSWTSGTQETQYF.

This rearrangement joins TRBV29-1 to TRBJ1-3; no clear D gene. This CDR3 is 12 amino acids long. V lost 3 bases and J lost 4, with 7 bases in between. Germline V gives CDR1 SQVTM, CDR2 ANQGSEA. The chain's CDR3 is CSVDSLGNTIYF. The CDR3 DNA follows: TGCAGCGTTGACAGCCTCGGAAACACCATATATTTT.